The next 25 T cell receptor beta chains were all read from a single sample in a study of vaccination and CD4 T cells after COVID-19. Cultured CD4+ T cell DNA was sequenced using the Oncomine TCR Beta short-read assay. One entry per CDR3 protein, called by TCRdb with MiXCR from the PCR reads. This sample has fewer than 20,000 distinct CDR3 sequences; 50% occur once, and the top ten carry roughly 6.2%. What these receptors recognize is not known. Treatment indicated: roughly 11-day PBMC culture with coronavirus spike peptide pools or control peptides (ViraFEST assay). The sequencing sample was made of CD4+ T cells from blood, cultured in vitro. Every receptor here comes from a human donor who had recovered from COVID-19.

This clonotype has just a few counts. The chain recombines TRBV20-1 with TRBJ1-3; D not certain. The V and J ends lost 6 bases and 0 bases respectively, with 12 bases between them. Germline V gene lookup returns CDR1 DFQATT and CDR2 SNEGSKA (reference sequence). This CDR3 comprises 14 residues. The DNA of the CDR3 is TGCAGTGCCATAGACGGGAGCTCTGGAAACACCATATATTTT. Translation gives CSAIDGSSGNTIYF.

The chain carries TRBV27 and TRBJ1-6; D unclear. The germline V gene encodes CDR1 MNHEY and CDR2 SMNVEV (reference sequence). Trimming left V 2 bases short and J 9 bases short, with 14 bases between. The CDR3 extends over 15 amino acids. CDR3 protein: CASSLDTARSSPLHF. The CDR3 nucleotides read TGTGCCAGCAGTTTAGATACAGCAAGAAGTTCACCCCTCCACTTT.

The CDR3 bases are TGCGCCAGCAGCCCGAGAACGAGCACAGATACGCAGTATTTT. The encoded protein is CASSPRTSTDTQYF. The chain uses TRBV5-1 and TRBJ2-3; D is uncertain. Germline-derived CDR1 and CDR2 are SGHRS and YFSETQ. Trimming removed 4 bases from V and 0 bases from J, with 9 bases in between. The CDR3 has 14 residues. Full variable domain (outside the CDR3, taken from reference TRBV5-1 and TRBJ2-3): KAGVTQTPRYLIKTRGQQVTLSCSPISGHRSVSWYQQTPGQGLQFLFEYFSETQRNKGNFPGRFSGRQFSNSRSEMNVSTLELGDSALYLCASSPRTSTDTQYFGPGTRLTVL.

This clonotype was detected once. The V and J genes are TRBV19 and TRBJ1-2, with D hard to call. Trimming removed 0 bases at V and 8 bases at J, with 10 bases between. This CDR3 comprises 13 residues. Germline lookup yields CDR1 LNHDA and CDR2 SQIVND (reference sequence). The DNA for the CDR3 is TGTGCCAGTAGTATAGAGCCAGGATGGGGCTACACCTTC. Amino acids: CASSIEPGWGYTF.

This clonotype turned up a few times. The chain employs TRBV7-3 and TRBJ2-7, with 7 bases lining up with TRBD1. This CDR3 comprises 14 residues. V lost 4 bases, J lost 2 bases, and 5 bases stayed unmatched. CDR1 and CDR2 (germline): SGHTA, FQGTGA. The CDR3 sequence is CASSSSGTAYEQYF. The CDR3 DNA is TGTGCCAGCAGCTCCAGTGGGACAGCCTACGAGCAGTACTTC.

The rearrangement joins TRBV30 to TRBJ1-2; D is unclear. CDR1 and CDR2 (germline): GTSNPN, SVGIG (reference sequence). The V and J ends lost 0 bases and 4 bases respectively, with 6 bases between them. The CDR3 is 12 residues long. The CDR3 reads CAWSVGGYGYTF. For the CDR3, the DNA is TGTGCCTGGAGTGTAGGCGGCTATGGCTACACCTTC.

This clonotype was detected a few times. This rearrangement joins TRBV5-1 to TRBJ2-5; D is possibly TRBD1 (6 bases). CDR1 is SGHRS, CDR2 YFSETQ, per germline. The V end lost 4 bases, the J end lost 7 bases, and 17 bases lay between the germline ends. CDR3 length equals 14 residues. The CDR3 loop is CASSLGQNIGTQYF. DNA of the CDR3: TGCGCCAGCAGCCTTGGACAGAACATAGGGACCCAGTACTTC. The full variable domain, its missing parts supplied by reference TRBV5-1 and TRBJ2-5, is KAGVTQTPRYLIKTRGQQVTLSCSPISGHRSVSWYQQTPGQGLQFLFEYFSETQRNKGNFPGRFSGRQFSNSRSEMNVSTLELGDSALYLCASSLGQNIGTQYFGPGTRLLVL.

This chain joins TRBV2 and TRBJ2-3, with 7 positions matching TRBD2. CDR3 length equals 14 residues. V lost 5 bases to trimming and J lost 6 bases; unmatched junction nucleotides: 8. Germline CDR1 and CDR2: SNHLY and FYNNEI. The CDR3: CASSFGRKGDTQYF. The CDR3, as DNA: TGTGCCAGCAGTTTCGGGAGGAAGGGGGATACGCAGTATTTT.

This clonotype was seen a single time. This CDR3 reads CAISAQGDGNQPQHF. The CDR3 bases are TGTGCCATCAGTGCGCAGGGGGACGGCAATCAGCCCCAGCATTTT. The rearrangement uses TRBV10-3 and TRBJ1-5; 7 bases agree with TRBD1. The CDR3 is 15 amino acids. Germline CDR1 ENHRY, CDR2 SYGVKD. V lost 4 bases to trimming and J lost 2 bases; unmatched junction nucleotides: 5.

This clonotype was recorded only once. The CDR3 DNA is TGTGCCAGTAGTATAGCAGAGAGGACTGAAGCTTTCTTT. Its translation is CASSIAERTEAFF. The rearrangement links TRBV19 to TRBJ1-1; D is uncertain. Deletions cut 1 base from V and 5 bases from J, with 8 bases between. Germline assignment: CDR1 LNHDA and CDR2 SQIVND (reference sequence). The CDR3 consists of 13 residues.

The chain couples TRBV6-1 to TRBJ1-1; a weak D match, TRBD1 (5 bases). V was clipped by 7 bases and J by 5 bases, with 11 bases between them. CDR3 size: 12 residues. Germline V gene data show CDR1 as MNHNS and CDR2 as SASEGT. CDR3 DNA sequence: TGTGCCAGCAACCGAGGGGATACTGAAGCTTTCTTT. Its protein is CASNRGDTEAFF.

The CDR3 is CASSTGGATNEKLFF. The CDR3 nucleotides are TGTGCCAGCAGCACGGGCGGTGCAACTAATGAAAAACTGTTTTTT. V is TRBV11-3 and J is TRBJ1-4; D is ambiguous. Germline values: CDR1 SGHNT, CDR2 YENEEA. CDR3 length: 15 amino acids. Trimming took off 5 bases at V and 0 bases at J, with 10 bases between the two ends.

This clonotype was found once. The genes are TRBV7-2 and TRBJ2-2; D remains unclear. Trimming took off 4 bases at V and 4 bases at J, with 4 bases between the two ends. The CDR3 runs to 12 residues. CDR1 is SGHTA and CDR2 is FQGNSA in the germline V gene. CDR3 DNA sequence: TGTGCCAGCAGCTACTTCACCGGGGAGCTGTTTTTT. It specifies CASSYFTGELFF.

This chain uses TRBV6-1 with TRBJ1-6; D is undetermined. CDR3 size: 12 residues. From germline, CDR1 is MNHNS and CDR2 SASEGT. The V gene lost 7 bases and the J gene lost 9 bases, with 10 bases spanning the gap. The CDR3 bases are TGTGCCAGCACTGGGTGGGGTTCACCCCTCCACTTT. This gives the protein CASTGWGSPLHF.

The chain recombines TRBV20-1 with TRBJ2-1, with 9 bases aligning to TRBD2. With 5 bases clipped from V and 7 bases from J, the junction kept 12 bases outside the gene matches. Per the germline V gene, CDR1 is DFQATT and CDR2 is SNEGSKA (reference sequence). The CDR3 spans 15 residues. The DNA of the CDR3 is TGCAGTGCTCCAAGGGGACTAGCAAGATCGAATGAGCAGTTCTTC. Its translation: CSAPRGLARSNEQFF.

In DNA form, the CDR3 reads TGTGCCAGCACTGAGCGCCCGGGGGAGACCCAGTACTTC. Translation gives CASTERPGETQYF. The rearrangement joins TRBV2 to TRBJ2-5, with a possible D match to TRBD2 (5 bases). Germline CDR1 is SNHLY and CDR2 is FYNNEI. Trimming pared 7 bases from V and 5 bases from J, leaving 14 bases between. CDR3 length: 13 residues. The whole variable domain, remainder taken from reference TRBV2 and TRBJ2-5, is EPEVTQTPSHQVTQMGQEVILRCVPISNHLYFYWYRQILGQKVEFLVSFYNNEISEKSEIFDDQFSVERPDGSNFTLKIRSTKLEDSAMYFCASTERPGETQYFGPGTRLLVL.

The gene calls are TRBV6-2 or TRBV6-3 and TRBJ1-1, with D tentatively TRBD1 (5 bases). The CDR3 consists of 13 residues. The germline V and J ends were trimmed by 6 bases and 1 base, with 9 bases remaining between them. The V gene's germline CDR1 is MNHEY and CDR2 SVGEGT. CDR3: CASRRGANTEAFF. For the CDR3, the DNA is TGTGCCAGCAGGAGGGGAGCGAACACTGAAGCTTTCTTT.

The V gene is TRBV5-1, the J gene TRBJ1-2; 12 bases align to TRBD1. Per germline, CDR1 SGHRS and CDR2 YFSETQ. The CDR3 totals 15 residues. The trim removed 4 bases at V and 8 bases at J, leaving 9 bases unmatched. This chain's CDR3 is CASSLGTGGSEGYTF. CDR3 nucleotides: TGCGCCAGCAGCCTCGGGACAGGGGGCTCGGAAGGCTACACCTTC.

This clonotype was counted only a few times. V usage is TRBV28 and J usage is TRBJ2-7; 7 nucleotides agree with TRBD2. The CDR3 consists of 14 residues. Per germline, CDR1 MDHEN and CDR2 SYDVKM. V dropped 3 bases and J dropped 1; count of bases not matched to a gene: 3. The CDR3 here is CASSFGGSSYEQYF. The DNA of the CDR3 is TGTGCCAGCAGTTTTGGCGGGAGTTCCTACGAGCAGTACTTC.

This chain uses TRBV28 with TRBJ2-7, with a possible D match to TRBD1 (5 bases). The CDR3 is 14 residues long. The V gene's germline CDR1 is MDHEN and CDR2 SYDVKM. V shed 6 bases and J shed 5 bases, with 17 bases lying between them. This CDR3 reads CASRAPGYRNEQYF. DNA for the CDR3: TGTGCCAGCAGGGCCCCAGGGTACAGGAACGAGCAGTACTTC.

A few counts support this clonotype. In DNA, the CDR3 is TGTGCCAGCAGCGGGGGGGCGTCGGTGGAGCTGTTTTTT. Amino acid sequence: CASSGGASVELFF. The J gene is TRBJ2-2, the V gene TRBV11-3, with a possible D match to TRBD2 (7 bases). The germline V and J ends were trimmed by 5 bases and 10 bases, with 14 bases remaining between them. The length of the CDR3 is 13 residues. Germline CDR1 is SGHNT and CDR2 is YENEEA.

Notes on this clonotype: Its ends do not fully match the called genes, so a read error is possible. V usage is TRBV12-3 or TRBV12-4 and J usage is TRBJ1-2, with 7 positions matching TRBD1. The CDR3 covers 15 residues. This CDR3 reads CASSLRQGANCGYTF. In nucleotides, the CDR3 is TGTGCCAGCAGTTTAAGACAGGGAGCTAACTGTGGCTACACCTTC.

The CDR3 region is CASSFLNTIYF. In DNA form, the CDR3 reads TGTGCCAGCAGCTTCTTAAACACCATATATTTT. The chain employs TRBV7-8 and TRBJ1-3, with D uncertain. Trimming cost V 3 bases and J 6 bases, with 3 bases left between them. The germline V gene encodes CDR1 SGHVS and CDR2 FQNEAQ. CDR3 length: 11 residues.

This clonotype came up a few times. The chain has TRBV10-3 and TRBJ2-5; no clear D gene. Trimming removed 3 bases at V and 5 bases at J, with 16 bases between. Germline V CDR1 and CDR2: ENHRY, SYGVKD. The CDR3 is made up of 15 amino acids. CDR3 DNA sequence: TGTGCCATCAGTGACAAGGACGCTCGGTCGGAGACCCAGTACTTC. Translated: CAISDKDARSETQYF.

This clonotype has a handful of counts. The chain uses TRBV24-1 and TRBJ1-2, with 8 positions matching TRBD1. The CDR3 spans 14 residues. Germline V gives CDR1 KGHDR, CDR2 SFDVKD. V gave up 3 bases and J gave up 4 bases; unmatched junction bases: 3. The CDR3 is CATSDPGQGYGYTF. DNA for the CDR3: TGTGCCACCAGTGATCCCGGACAGGGCTATGGCTACACCTTC.